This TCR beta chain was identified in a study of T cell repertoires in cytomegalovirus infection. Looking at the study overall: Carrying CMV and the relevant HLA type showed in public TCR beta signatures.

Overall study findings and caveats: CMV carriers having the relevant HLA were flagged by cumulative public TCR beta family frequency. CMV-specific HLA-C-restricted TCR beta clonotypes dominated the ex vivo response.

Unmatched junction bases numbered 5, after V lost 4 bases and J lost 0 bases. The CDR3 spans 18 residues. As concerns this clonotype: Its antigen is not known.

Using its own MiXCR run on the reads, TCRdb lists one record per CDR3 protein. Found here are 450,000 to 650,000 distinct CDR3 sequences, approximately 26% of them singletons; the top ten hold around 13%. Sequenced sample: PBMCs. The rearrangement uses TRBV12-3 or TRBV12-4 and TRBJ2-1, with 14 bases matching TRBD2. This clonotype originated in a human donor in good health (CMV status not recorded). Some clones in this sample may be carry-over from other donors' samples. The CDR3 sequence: CASSSGTSGGSSYNEQFF. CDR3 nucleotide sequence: TGTGCCAGCAGTTCTGGGACTAGCGGGGGAAGCTCCTACAATGAGCAGTTCTTC.